This TCR beta chain was identified during a study of cytomegalovirus exposure and HLA in healthy donors. Across the whole study: A preliminary data release comprised 80 million to 95 million unique TCRs obtained from HLA-typed donors.

PCR used 60 Vbeta primers and 13 Jbeta primers. Method: immunoSEQ multiplex PCR; TCRdb's copy keeps in-frame clones and lacks some. The sample lists about 190,000 clones; about four fifths were seen once. The CDR3 contains 13 residues. J gave up 4 bases and V 4 bases, and 3 bases lay outside the gene matches. The germline CDR1 and CDR2 sequences are LNHDA and SQIVND (reference sequence). This receptor was taken from a woman in her twenties or thirties in good health and CMV-seropositive. J is TRBJ2-7 and V is TRBV19; TRBD1 aligns across 8 bases. Sequenced sample: PBMCs. Here the CDR3 DNA reads TGTGCCAGTAGTAGACAGGGGATGTACGAGCAGTACTTC. Amino acid sequence: CASSRQGMYEQYF. The full variable domain, in which reference TRBV19 and TRBJ2-7 provide the parts outside the CDR3, is DGGITQSPKYLFRKEGQNVTLSCEQNLNHDAMYWYRQDPGQGLRLIYYSQIVNDFQKGDIAEGYSVSREKKESFPLTVTSAQKNPTAFYLCASSRQGMYEQYFGPGTRLTVT.